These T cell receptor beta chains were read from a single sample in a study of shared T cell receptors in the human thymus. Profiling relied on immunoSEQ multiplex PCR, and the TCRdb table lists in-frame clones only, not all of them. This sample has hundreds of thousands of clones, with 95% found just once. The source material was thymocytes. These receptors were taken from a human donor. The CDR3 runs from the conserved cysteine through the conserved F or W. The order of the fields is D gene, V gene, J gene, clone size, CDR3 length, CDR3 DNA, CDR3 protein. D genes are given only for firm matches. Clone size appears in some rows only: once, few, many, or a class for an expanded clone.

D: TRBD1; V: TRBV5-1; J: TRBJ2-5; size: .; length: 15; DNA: TGCGCCAGCAGCCCCCGGACAGGGGGCCAAGAGACCCAGTACTTC; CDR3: CASSPRTGGQETQYF
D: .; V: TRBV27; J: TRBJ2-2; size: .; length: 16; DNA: TGTGCCAGCAGTTTCGGTCCGGGGTGTGGCACCGGGGAGCTGTTTTTT; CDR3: CASSFGPGCGTGELFF
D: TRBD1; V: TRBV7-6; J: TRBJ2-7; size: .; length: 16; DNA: TGTGCCAGCAGCCCAAACCCCGGGACAGGCGTCTGGGAGCAGTACTTC; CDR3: CASSPNPGTGVWEQYF
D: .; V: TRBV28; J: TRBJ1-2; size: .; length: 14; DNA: TGTGCCAGCAGTTTTTACGAGGGCGCGGGTGGCTACACCTTC; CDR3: CASSFYEGAGGYTF
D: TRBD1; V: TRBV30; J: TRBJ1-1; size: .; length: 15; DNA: TGTGCCTGGAGGGGCTTGGACAGGGGAAACACTGAAGCTTTCTTT; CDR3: CAWRGLDRGNTEAFF
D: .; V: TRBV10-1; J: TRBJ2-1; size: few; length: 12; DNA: TGCGCCACCATGGGCGGACACAATGAGCAGTTCTTC; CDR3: CATMGGHNEQFF
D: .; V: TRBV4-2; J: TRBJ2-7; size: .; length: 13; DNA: TGTGCCAGCAGCCAAGTATCCTGCTACGAGCAGTACTTC; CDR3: CASSQVSCYEQYF
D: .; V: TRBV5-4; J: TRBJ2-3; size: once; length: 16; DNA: TGTGCCAGCAGCTTGGTAGACGTTGCTAGCACAGATACGCAGTATTTT; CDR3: CASSLVDVASTDTQYF
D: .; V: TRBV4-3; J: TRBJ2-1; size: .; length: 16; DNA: TGCGCCAGCAGCCGGCTGTGGGACGAGTCCTACAATGAGCAGTTCTTC; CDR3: CASSRLWDESYNEQFF
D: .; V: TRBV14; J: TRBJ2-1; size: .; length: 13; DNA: TGTGCCAGCAGCCGGTTGGACTCTTTACGGCAGTTCTTC; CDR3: CASSRLDSLRQFF
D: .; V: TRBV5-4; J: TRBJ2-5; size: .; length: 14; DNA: TGTGCCAGCAGCTTCCAGTCAGCGGAGGAGACCCAGTACTTC; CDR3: CASSFQSAEETQYF
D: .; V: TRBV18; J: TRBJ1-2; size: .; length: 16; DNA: TGTGCCAGCTCACCGGCGGAGCTCGGGGCGAGTGGGGGCTACACCTTC; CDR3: CASSPAELGASGGYTF
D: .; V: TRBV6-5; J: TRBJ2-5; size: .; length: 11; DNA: TGTGCCAGCAGGACGCGAGAGACCCAGTACTTC; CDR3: CASRTRETQYF
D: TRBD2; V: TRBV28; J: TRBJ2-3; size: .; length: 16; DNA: TGTGCCAGCCTAAGGACTAGCGGACCGAACACAGATACGCAGTATTTT; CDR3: CASLRTSGPNTDTQYF
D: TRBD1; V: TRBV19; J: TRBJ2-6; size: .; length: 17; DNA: TGTGCCAGTACCCCGACAGGGGGCATGGGTGGGGCCAACGTCCTGACTTTC; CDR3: CASTPTGGMGGANVLTF
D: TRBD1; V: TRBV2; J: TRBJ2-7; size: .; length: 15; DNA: TGTGCCAGCAGTATGCTACAGGGGACAATCTACGAGCAGTACTTC; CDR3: CASSMLQGTIYEQYF
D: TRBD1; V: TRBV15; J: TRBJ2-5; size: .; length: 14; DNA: TGTGCCACCAGCAGAAGACAGGGGCAAGAGACCCAGTACTTC; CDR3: CATSRRQGQETQYF
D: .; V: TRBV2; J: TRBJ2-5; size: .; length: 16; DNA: TGTGCCAGCAGTGTAGAGGGGATCCAAGAAGGAGAGACCCAGTACTTC; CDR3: CASSVEGIQEGETQYF
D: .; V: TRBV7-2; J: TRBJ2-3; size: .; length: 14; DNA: TGTGCCAGCAGCTTAGCGAGGGCCACAGATACGCAGTATTTT; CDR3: CASSLARATDTQYF
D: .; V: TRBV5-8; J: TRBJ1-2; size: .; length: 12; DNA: TGTGCCAGCAGGCACCGAAACGCCGGCTACACCTTC; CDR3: CASRHRNAGYTF
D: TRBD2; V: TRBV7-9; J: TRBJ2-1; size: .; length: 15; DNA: TGTGCCAGCAGCTTGGGACTAGCGTATTACAATGAGCAGTTCTTC; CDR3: CASSLGLAYYNEQFF